The sequence of this TCR beta chain was determined in a study of blood T cells in healthy people across ages. A second PCR of roughly 6 to 12 cycles used a sample-barcoded 5' primer and a J-beta primer mix. In TCRdb, the 5' RACE reads were re-called with MiXCR into one record per CDR3 protein. The table records about 1,600,000 distinct CDR3 sequences, approximately 38% of them present only once. This clonotype was seen only a few times. This clonotype originated in a woman under 30 in good health. Sequenced: blood.

CDR3 sequence (DNA): TGCAGTGCTAGGACCGGACTAGCGGGAGGTCCTTACGAGCAGTACTTC. It specifies CSARTGLAGGPYEQYF. The chain is built from TRBV20-1 and TRBJ2-7, with 14 bases aligning to TRBD2. The CDR3 length is 16 residues. The germline V gene encodes CDR1 DFQATT and CDR2 SNEGSKA (reference sequence). V gave up 3 bases and J gave up 4 bases; unmatched junction bases: 8.